The rows below give T cell receptor beta chains drawn from one sample of a study of cytomegalovirus exposure and HLA in healthy donors. The repertoire was sequenced with immunoSEQ multiplex PCR; TCRdb's copy has only in-frame clones and lacks some. The sample has more than 55,000 clones, around 83% seen once. The sample comprised PBMCs. The receptors shown here come from a human donor in good health. CDR3s include the opening cysteine and the closing phenylalanine or tryptophan. The D gene is left open where the match is weak. Not every row has a clone size; where given, it reads once, few, many or a size class.

DNA | CDR3 | J | size | D | V
TGTGCCAGCAGTCCCGCGGGACTAGGAGAAAAACTGTTTTTT | CASSPAGLGEKLFF | TRBJ1-4 | - | - | TRBV6-5
TGCAGCGTTGAGGGGGGACCCACAGATACGCAGTATTTT | CSVEGGPTDTQYF | TRBJ2-3 | - | - | TRBV29-1
TGTGCCAGCAGTTCACCCGGGACAGGGGACCCCTACGAGCAGTACTTC | CASSSPGTGDPYEQYF | TRBJ2-7 | - | TRBD1 | TRBV28
TGTGCCAGCAGCTTAGTCTCGTACGAGCAGTACTTC | CASSLVSYEQYF | TRBJ2-7 | - | - | TRBV7-8
TGTGCCTGGAGTCCCTCCCCCCACGGGGTAGCGTATGGCTACACCTTC | CAWSPSPHGVAYGYTF | TRBJ1-2 | - | - | TRBV30
TGTGCCAGCAGTGAACGCGGACTAAGCTACGAGCAGTACTTC | CASSERGLSYEQYF | TRBJ2-7 | - | - | TRBV2
TGTGCCAGCACCTCTACCGACAGGGAGGCCGGGGAGCTGTTTTTT | CASTSTDREAGELFF | TRBJ2-2 | - | - | TRBV11-1
TGTGCCAGCAGCCTGGGGGGGGCCGTGGGCACAGATACGCAGTATTTT | CASSLGGAVGTDTQYF | TRBJ2-3 | - | - | TRBV7-6
TGTGCCAGCAGCATGGGACAGGGAAACAATGAGCAGTTCTTC | CASSMGQGNNEQFF | TRBJ2-1 | - | TRBD1 | TRBV7-6
TGTGCCAGCAGGGAATTGGCGGGAGGGCCGAGTGAGCAGTTCTTC | CASRELAGGPSEQFF | TRBJ2-1 | - | TRBD2 | TRBV10-3
TGTGCCAGCAGCTTACAGGGTGAAAAACTGTTTTTT | CASSLQGEKLFF | TRBJ1-4 | once | - | TRBV7-2
TGTGCCAGCAGCCCCCCTGGGCTAGCGGGGACCTACAATGAGCAGTTCTTC | CASSPPGLAGTYNEQFF | TRBJ2-1 | - | TRBD2 | TRBV11-2
TGTGCCAGCAGCTTGGTCGGACAGTTGAATCAGCCCCAGCATTTT | CASSLVGQLNQPQHF | TRBJ1-5 | - | - | TRBV5-5
TGTGCCAGCAGCTTAGCGGGAGGACAGCCCCAGCATTTT | CASSLAGGQPQHF | TRBJ1-5 | few | - | TRBV7-6
TGTGCCTGGAGTTCCCCCTCCGATACGCAGTATTTT | CAWSSPSDTQYF | TRBJ2-3 | - | - | TRBV30
TGTGCCAGCAGTTTCCACAGGGGGCGACACTATGGCTACACCTTC | CASSFHRGRHYGYTF | TRBJ1-2 | - | TRBD1 | TRBV6-5
TGTGCCAGCAGCTATAGAGCGGGGGGGCCAGCCGGGGAGCTGTTTTTT | CASSYRAGGPAGELFF | TRBJ2-2 | - | TRBD2 | TRBV11-3
TGCGCCAGCGGACTACAGGGGTTTAATTCACCCCTCCACTTT | CASGLQGFNSPLHF | TRBJ1-6 | - | TRBD1 | TRBV4-3
TGCGCCAGCAGTTCCTCGGGACTAGCGTACAATGAGCAGTTCTTC | CASSSSGLAYNEQFF | TRBJ2-1 | - | TRBD2 | TRBV10-2
TGTGCCAGCAGTTCGCGCCCTTCTAGCACAGATACGCAGTATTTT | CASSSRPSSTDTQYF | TRBJ2-3 | - | - | TRBV27
TGCAGCGTTTCCACTAGCGGTACCTACGAGCAGTACTTC | CSVSTSGTYEQYF | TRBJ2-7 | - | TRBD2 | TRBV29-1
TGTGCCAGCCACCAGGGGGATTCTGGCACCGGGGAGCTGTTTTTT | CASHQGDSGTGELFF | TRBJ2-2 | - | TRBD1 | TRBV28
TGTGCCAGCAGAAAGACAGGGACCTACGAGCAGTACTTC | CASRKTGTYEQYF | TRBJ2-7 | - | TRBD1 | TRBV11-1
TGTGCCATCACCGGACGGCGGGAGCTGGGCACCGGGGAGCTGTTTTTT | CAITGRRELGTGELFF | TRBJ2-2 | few | TRBD2 | TRBV10-3
TGTGCCAGCAGCCGACTCGCGGGAGGGCGTACCAATGAGCAGTTCTTC | CASSRLAGGRTNEQFF | TRBJ2-1 | - | TRBD2 | TRBV27
TGCGCCAGCAGCTTTGGGACAGAGAATTCACCCCTCCACTTT | CASSFGTENSPLHF | TRBJ1-6 | - | TRBD1 | TRBV5-1
TGTGCCAGCAGCTTATACCCACCGGCTAGCCTTAAGTCCTACGAGCAGTACTTC | CASSLYPPASLKSYEQYF | TRBJ2-7 | - | - | TRBV11-2
TGCAGCGTTGAGAGGGAAAACTATGGCTACACCTTC | CSVERENYGYTF | TRBJ1-2 | few | - | TRBV29-1
TGTGCCAGCAGCTTCAGAAACTCCTACAATGAGCAGTTCTTC | CASSFRNSYNEQFF | TRBJ2-1 | few | - | TRBV11-3
TGCGCCAGCAGCGCCGGGACTAGCGGCCTCTACGAGCAGTACTTC | CASSAGTSGLYEQYF | TRBJ2-7 | - | TRBD2 | TRBV5-1
TGTGCCAGCAGTTCCGACGGGGATGGTGATGGCTACACCTTC | CASSSDGDGDGYTF | TRBJ1-2 | few | - | TRBV28
TGTGCCAGCAGCGACAAGAAGTCTGGGGCCAACGTCCTGACTTTC | CASSDKKSGANVLTF | TRBJ2-6 | - | - | TRBV9
TGTGCCAGCAGCTTACAGGAGGGGCTTTCACCCCTCCACTTT | CASSLQEGLSPLHF | TRBJ1-6 | few | - | TRBV7-9
TGTGCCAGCAGCTCACGGAACTTAGCGCGCAATCAGCCCCAGCATTTT | CASSSRNLARNQPQHF | TRBJ1-5 | - | - | TRBV7-8
TGTGCCAGCAGATCGTCAGGGATCAACTATGGCTACACCTTC | CASRSSGINYGYTF | TRBJ1-2 | - | - | TRBV6-5
TGTGCCAGCAGCGTAGGGGAAAGGACTAGCGCTGCCTACGAGCAGTACTTC | CASSVGERTSAAYEQYF | TRBJ2-7 | once | TRBD2 | TRBV9
TGTGCCAGCAGCCCGAGGGCGGATAGCTCCTACGAGCAGTACTTC | CASSPRADSSYEQYF | TRBJ2-7 | - | - | TRBV6-1
TGTGCCAGCAGCTTAGGCGGCCTCGGGCAGCCCCAGCATTTT | CASSLGGLGQPQHF | TRBJ1-5 | - | - | TRBV7-9